The 3 T cell receptor beta chains below all came from one sample that was sequenced in a study of CD8 T cells in ankylosing spondylitis. MiXCR was run by TCRdb on the 5' RACE reads, yielding one entry per CDR3 protein. The data hold 700,000 to 850,000 distinct CDR3 sequences, with approximately 10% observed a single time. For these TCRs, the target antigens are not known. Whole-study findings and limits: Characteristic, it appeared, of ankylosing spondylitis blood was a TCR beta motif of 7 or 8 highly homologous variants.

Sequenced input: blood, either unsorted or a sorted T cell fraction (not recorded which). The receptors shown here come from a male donor with ankylosing spondylitis.

V is TRBV7-3 and J is TRBJ1-6, with D unresolved. Germline CDR1 and CDR2: SGHTA and FQGTGA. Trimming removed 3 bases at V and 3 bases at J, with 3 bases between. This CDR3 has 13 amino acids. The CDR3 nucleotides are TGTGCCAGCAGCTTTCTCTATAATTCACCCCTCCACTTT. Its translation: CASSFLYNSPLHF.

The genes are TRBV20-1 and TRBJ2-3; 12 bases fit TRBD2. With V trimmed by 5 bases and J by 4 bases, 7 bases remained unmatched. CDR1 and CDR2 (germline): DFQATT, SNEGSKA (reference sequence). The CDR3 is made up of 15 amino acids. The CDR3 bases are TGCAGTGCTCGGCTAGCGGGAGGGCGGGCAGATACGCAGTATTTT. Protein product: CSARLAGGRADTQYF.

The rearrangement joins TRBV7-9 to TRBJ1-1; D is uncertain. The germline CDR1 and CDR2 sequences are SEHNR and FQNEAQ (reference sequence). The V and J ends lost 3 bases and 0 bases respectively, with 8 bases between them. The CDR3 runs to 14 residues. Here the CDR3 DNA reads TGTGCCAGCAGCTTTTACCGATTGAACACTGAAGCTTTCTTT. As protein: CASSFYRLNTEAFF.